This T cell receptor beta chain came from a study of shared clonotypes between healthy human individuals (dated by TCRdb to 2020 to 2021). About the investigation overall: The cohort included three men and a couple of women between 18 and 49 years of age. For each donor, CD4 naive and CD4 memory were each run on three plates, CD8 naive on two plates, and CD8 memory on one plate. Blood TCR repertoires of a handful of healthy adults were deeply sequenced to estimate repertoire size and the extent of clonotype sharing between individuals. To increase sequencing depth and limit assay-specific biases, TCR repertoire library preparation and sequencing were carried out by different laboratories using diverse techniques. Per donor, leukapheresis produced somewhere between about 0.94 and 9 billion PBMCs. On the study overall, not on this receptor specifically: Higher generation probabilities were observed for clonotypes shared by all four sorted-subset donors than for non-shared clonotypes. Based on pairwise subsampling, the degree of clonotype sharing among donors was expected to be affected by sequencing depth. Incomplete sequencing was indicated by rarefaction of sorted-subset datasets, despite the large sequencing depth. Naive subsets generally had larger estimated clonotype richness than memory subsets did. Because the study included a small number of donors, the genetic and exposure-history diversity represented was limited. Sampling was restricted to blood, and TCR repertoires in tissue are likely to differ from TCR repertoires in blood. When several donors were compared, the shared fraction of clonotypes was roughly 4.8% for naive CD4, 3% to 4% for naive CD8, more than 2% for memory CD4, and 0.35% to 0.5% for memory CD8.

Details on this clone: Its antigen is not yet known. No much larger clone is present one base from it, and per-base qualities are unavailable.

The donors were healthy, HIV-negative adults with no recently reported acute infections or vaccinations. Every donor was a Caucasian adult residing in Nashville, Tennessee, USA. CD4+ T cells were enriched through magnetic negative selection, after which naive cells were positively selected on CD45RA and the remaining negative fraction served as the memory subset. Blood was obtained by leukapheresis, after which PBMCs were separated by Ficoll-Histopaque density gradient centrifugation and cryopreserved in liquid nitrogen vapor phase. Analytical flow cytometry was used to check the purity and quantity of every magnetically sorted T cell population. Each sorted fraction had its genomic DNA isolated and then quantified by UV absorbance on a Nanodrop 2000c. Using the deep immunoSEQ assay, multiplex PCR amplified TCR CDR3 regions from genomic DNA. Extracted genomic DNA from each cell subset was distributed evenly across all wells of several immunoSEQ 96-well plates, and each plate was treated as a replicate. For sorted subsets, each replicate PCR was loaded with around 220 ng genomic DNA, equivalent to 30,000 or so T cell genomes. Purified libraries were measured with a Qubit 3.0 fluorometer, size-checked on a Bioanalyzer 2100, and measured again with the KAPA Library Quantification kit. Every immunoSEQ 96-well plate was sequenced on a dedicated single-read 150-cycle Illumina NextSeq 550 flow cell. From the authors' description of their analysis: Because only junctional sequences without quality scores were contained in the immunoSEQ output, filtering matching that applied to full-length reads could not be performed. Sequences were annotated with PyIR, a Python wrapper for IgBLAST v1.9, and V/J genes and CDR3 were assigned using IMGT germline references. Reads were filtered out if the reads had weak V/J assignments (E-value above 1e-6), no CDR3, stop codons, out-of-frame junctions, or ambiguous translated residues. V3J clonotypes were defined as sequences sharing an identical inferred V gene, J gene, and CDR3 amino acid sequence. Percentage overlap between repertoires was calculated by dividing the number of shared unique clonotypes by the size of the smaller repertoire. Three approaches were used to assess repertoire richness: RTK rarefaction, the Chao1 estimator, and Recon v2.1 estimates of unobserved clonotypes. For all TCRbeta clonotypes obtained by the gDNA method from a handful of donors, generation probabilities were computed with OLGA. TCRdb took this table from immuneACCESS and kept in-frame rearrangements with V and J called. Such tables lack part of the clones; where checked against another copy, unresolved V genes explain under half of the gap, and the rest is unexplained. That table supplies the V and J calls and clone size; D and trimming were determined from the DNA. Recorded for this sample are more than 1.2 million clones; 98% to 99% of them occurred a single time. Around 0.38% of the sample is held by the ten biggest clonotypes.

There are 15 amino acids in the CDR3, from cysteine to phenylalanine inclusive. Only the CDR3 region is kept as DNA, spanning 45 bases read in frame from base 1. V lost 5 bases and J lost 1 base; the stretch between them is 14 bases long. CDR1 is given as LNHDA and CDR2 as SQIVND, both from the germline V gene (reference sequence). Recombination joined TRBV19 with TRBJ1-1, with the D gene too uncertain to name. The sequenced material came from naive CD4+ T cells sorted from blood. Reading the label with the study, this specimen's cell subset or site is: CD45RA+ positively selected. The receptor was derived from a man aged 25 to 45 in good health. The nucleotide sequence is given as TGTGCCAGTAGTGTTAGCCGAGTCAAGAACACTGAAGCTTTCTTT. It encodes CASSVSRVKNTEAFF.